A selection of T cell receptor beta chains follows, all from one sample in a study of control samples from healthy donors and cancer patients. Here immunoSEQ multiplex PCR was the method, and the copy in TCRdb shows in-frame clones only, minus some. The sample lists 250,000 to 300,000 clones; over 70% were seen once. The sequenced sample consisted of PBMCs. These receptors all stem from a woman aged 60 to 75 with lung cancer. Both conserved end residues are part of each CDR3.

>TRBV5-4|TRBJ2-5
CASSSAFGGEETQYF
>TRBV7-6|TRBJ2-3
CASSSSGTGRDTQYF
>TRBV28|TRBJ1-2
CASTEGSGGYTF
>TRBV7-8|TRBJ2-7
CASSQQGWEQYF
>TRBV7-2|TRBJ2-5
CASSLATGPRETQYF
>TRBV19|TRBJ2-1
CASSIAGYNEQFF
>TRBV6-6|TRBJ1-5
CASSYTTGLNQPQHF
>TRBV9|TRBJ2-1
CASSPPDEYNEQFF
>TRBV5-1|TRBJ2-2
CASRTTGGPGELFF
>TRBV2|TRBJ2-7
CANNREVGGEQYF
>TRBV5-4|TRBJ2-2
CASSLMGALGELFF
>TRBV9|TRBJ2-1
CARSGGGGATNEQFF
>TRBV6-6|TRBJ2-7
CASSYPGGSYEQYF
>TRBV18|TRBJ2-7
CASSLNMDRVEQYF
>TRBV24-1|TRBJ2-3
CATSDPSGNTDTQYF